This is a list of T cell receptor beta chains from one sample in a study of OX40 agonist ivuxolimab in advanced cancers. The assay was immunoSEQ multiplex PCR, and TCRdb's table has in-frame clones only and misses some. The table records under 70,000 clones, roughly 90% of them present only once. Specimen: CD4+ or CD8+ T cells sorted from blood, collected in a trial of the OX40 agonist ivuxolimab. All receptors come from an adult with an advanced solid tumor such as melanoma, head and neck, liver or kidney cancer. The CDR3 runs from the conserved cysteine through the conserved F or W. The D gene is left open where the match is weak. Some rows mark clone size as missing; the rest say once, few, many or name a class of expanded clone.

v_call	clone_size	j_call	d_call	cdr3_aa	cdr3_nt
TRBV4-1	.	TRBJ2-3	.	CASSQGSTDTQYF	TGCGCCAGCAGCCAAGGCAGCACAGATACGCAGTATTTT
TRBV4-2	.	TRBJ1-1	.	CASSLVGLSSEAFF	TGTGCCAGCAGCCTGGTTGGGTTATCCTCTGAAGCTTTCTTT
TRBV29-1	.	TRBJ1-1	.	CSVLKSATEAFF	TGCAGCGTTCTGAAGTCTGCCACTGAAGCTTTCTTT
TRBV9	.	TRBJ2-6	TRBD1	CASSVRQGRTGANVLTF	TGTGCCAGCAGCGTCAGACAGGGAAGGACTGGGGCCAACGTCCTGACTTTC
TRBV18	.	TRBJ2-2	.	CASSPIRTRGTGELFF	TGTGCCAGCTCACCAATCCGGACCCGAGGCACCGGGGAGCTGTTTTTT
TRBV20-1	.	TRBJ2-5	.	CSARTGWGDF	TGCAGTGCTCGGACGGGCTGGGGCGACTTC
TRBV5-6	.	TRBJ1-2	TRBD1	CASSLEVRQGHTF	TGTGCCAGCAGCTTGGAGGTGAGACAGGGTCACACCTTC
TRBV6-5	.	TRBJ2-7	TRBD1	CASQDQDRGQYF	TGTGCCAGCCAAGACCAAGACAGGGGGCAGTACTTC
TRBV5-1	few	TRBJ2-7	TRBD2	CASSSWTSSDEQYF	TGCGCCAGCAGCTCCTGGACTAGCTCGGACGAGCAGTACTTC
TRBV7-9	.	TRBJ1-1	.	CASNLITEAFF	TGTGCCAGCAACTTGATCACTGAAGCTTTCTTT
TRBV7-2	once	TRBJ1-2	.	CASGDGEGYGYTF	TGTGCCAGCGGTGACGGGGAGGGCTATGGCTACACCTTC
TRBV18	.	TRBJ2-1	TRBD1	CASSPKTGGISYNEQFF	TGTGCCAGCTCACCAAAAACAGGGGGAATCTCCTACAATGAGCAGTTCTTC